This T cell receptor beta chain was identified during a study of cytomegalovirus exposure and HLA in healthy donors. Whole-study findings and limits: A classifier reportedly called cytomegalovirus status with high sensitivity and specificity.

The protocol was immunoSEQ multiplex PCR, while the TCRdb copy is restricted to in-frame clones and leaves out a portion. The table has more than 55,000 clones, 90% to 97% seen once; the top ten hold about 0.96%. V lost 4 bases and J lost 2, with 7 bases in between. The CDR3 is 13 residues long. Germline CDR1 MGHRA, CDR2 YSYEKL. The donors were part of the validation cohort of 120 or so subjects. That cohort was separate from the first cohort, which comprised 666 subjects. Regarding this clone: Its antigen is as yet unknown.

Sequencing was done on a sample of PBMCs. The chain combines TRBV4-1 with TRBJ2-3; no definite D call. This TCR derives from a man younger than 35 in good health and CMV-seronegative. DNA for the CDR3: TGCGCCAGCAGCCCTCCCTCCACAGATACGCAGTATTTT. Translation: CASSPPSTDTQYF.